The sequence of this T cell receptor (beta chain) was determined in a study of tumor-infiltrating lymphocytes in localized non-small cell lung cancer. Study outcomes and limitations: Available tissue quantity limited TCR sequencing to a patient subset. Technical variation could not be separated from intratumor heterogeneity here. IM1 and IM2 tumors showed no difference in T-cell fraction.

Points on this clone: Its target is unknown.

The table came from immunoSEQ multiplex PCR; TCRdb's copy has only in-frame clones and leaves some out. Here the sample spans about 10,000 clones, about 77% being singletons. Germline V gene lookup returns CDR1 KGHSH and CDR2 LQKENI. V lost 2 bases, J lost 8 bases, and 0 bases stayed unmatched. The CDR3 extends over 12 amino acids. V is TRBV18 and J is TRBJ2-4; 7 nucleotides line up with TRBD2. The clonotype comes from a human donor with non-small cell lung cancer. Material: uninvolved lung tissue not adjacent to the tumor. CDR3 DNA sequence: TGTGCCAGCTCACCAGGGGGGGACATTCAGTACTTC. It encodes CASSPGGDIQYF. Using reference TRBV18 and TRBJ2-4 for the parts outside the CDR3, the full variable domain is NAGVMQNPRHLVRRRGQEARLRCSPMKGHSHVYWYRQLPEEGLKFMVYLQKENIIDESGMPKERFSAEFPKEGPSILRIQQVVRGDSAAYFCASSPGGDIQYFGAGTRLSVL.